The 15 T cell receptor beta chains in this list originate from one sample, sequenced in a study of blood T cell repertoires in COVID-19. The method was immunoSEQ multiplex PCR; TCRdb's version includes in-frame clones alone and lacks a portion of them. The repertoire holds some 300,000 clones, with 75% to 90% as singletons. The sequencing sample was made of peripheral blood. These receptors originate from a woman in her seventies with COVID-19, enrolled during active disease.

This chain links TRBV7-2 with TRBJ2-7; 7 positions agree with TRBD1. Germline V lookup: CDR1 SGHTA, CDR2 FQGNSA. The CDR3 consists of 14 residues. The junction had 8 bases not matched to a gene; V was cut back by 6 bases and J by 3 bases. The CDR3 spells CASSPGTANYEQYF. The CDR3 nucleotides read TGTGCCAGCAGTCCCGGGACAGCTAACTACGAGCAGTACTTC.

The CDR3 is CASSYREGGEAFF. CDR3 DNA sequence: TGTGCCAGCAGCTACAGGGAGGGTGGTGAAGCTTTCTTT. V is TRBV7-7 and J is TRBJ1-1; a possible D gene is TRBD1 (6 bases). The CDR3 length is 13 residues. Germline loops: CDR1 SSHAT, CDR2 FNYEAQ (reference sequence). Trimming pared 4 bases from V and 7 bases from J, leaving 13 bases between.

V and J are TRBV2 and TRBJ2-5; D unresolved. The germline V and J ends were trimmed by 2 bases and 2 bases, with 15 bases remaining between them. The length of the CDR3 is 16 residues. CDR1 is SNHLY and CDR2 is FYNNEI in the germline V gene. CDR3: CASSEPSTAPQETQYF. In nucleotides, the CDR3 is TGTGCCAGCAGTGAACCTTCAACAGCTCCTCAAGAGACCCAGTACTTC.

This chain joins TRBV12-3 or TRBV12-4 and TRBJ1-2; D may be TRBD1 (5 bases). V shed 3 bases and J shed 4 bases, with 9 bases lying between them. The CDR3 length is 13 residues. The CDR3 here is CASSLLGGYGYTF. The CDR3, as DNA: TGTGCCAGCAGTTTGCTGGGGGGCTATGGCTACACCTTC.

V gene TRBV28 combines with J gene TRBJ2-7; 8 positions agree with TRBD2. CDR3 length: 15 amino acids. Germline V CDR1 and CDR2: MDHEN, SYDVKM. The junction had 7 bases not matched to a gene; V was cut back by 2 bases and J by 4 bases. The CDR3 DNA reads TGTGCCAGCAGTTTAGAGCGGGGGCTACGATACGAGCAGTACTTC. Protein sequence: CASSLERGLRYEQYF.

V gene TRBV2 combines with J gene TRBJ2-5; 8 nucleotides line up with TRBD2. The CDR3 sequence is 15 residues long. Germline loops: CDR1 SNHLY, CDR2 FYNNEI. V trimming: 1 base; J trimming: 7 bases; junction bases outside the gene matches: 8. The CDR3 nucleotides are TGTGCCAGCAGTGAAGGACTAGCGAGGGGCGGGACCCAGTACTTC. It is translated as CASSEGLARGGTQYF. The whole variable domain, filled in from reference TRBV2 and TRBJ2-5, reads EPEVTQTPSHQVTQMGQEVILRCVPISNHLYFYWYRQILGQKVEFLVSFYNNEISEKSEIFDDQFSVERPDGSNFTLKIRSTKLEDSAMYFCASSEGLARGGTQYFGPGTRLLVL.

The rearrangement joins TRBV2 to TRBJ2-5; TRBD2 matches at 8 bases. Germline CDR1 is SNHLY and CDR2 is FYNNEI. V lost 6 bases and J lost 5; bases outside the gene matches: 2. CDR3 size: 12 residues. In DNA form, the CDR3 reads TGTGCCAGCAGGGAGCGGGAGGAGACCCAGTACTTC. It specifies CASREREETQYF. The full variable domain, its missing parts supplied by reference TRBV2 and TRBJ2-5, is EPEVTQTPSHQVTQMGQEVILRCVPISNHLYFYWYRQILGQKVEFLVSFYNNEISEKSEIFDDQFSVERPDGSNFTLKIRSTKLEDSAMYFCASREREETQYFGPGTRLLVL.

The CDR3 bases are TGTGCCAGTAGGGTGAGGGATGGCTACACCTTC. This sequence encodes CASRVRDGYTF. The chain is built from TRBV19 and TRBJ1-2; D call uncertain. Trimming removed 6 bases at V and 6 bases at J, with 8 bases between. The CDR3 has 11 amino acids. Per germline, CDR1 LNHDA and CDR2 SQIVND (reference sequence).

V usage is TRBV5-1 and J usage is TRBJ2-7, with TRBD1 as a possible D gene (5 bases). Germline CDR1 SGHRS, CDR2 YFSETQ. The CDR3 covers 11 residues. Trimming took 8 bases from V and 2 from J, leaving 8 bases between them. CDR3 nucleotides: TGCGCCAGAGAAGGGGCCTACGAGCAGTACTTC. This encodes CAREGAYEQYF.

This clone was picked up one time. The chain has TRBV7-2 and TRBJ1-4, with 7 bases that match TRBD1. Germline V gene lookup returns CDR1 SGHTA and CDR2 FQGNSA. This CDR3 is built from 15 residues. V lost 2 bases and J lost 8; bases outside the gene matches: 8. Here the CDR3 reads CASSLTGTEGEKLFF. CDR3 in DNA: TGTGCCAGCAGCTTAACCGGGACAGAAGGGGAAAAACTGTTTTTT. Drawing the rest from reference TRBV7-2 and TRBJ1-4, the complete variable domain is GAGVSQSPSNKVTEKGKDVELRCDPISGHTALYWYRQSLGQGLEFLIYFQGNSAPDKSGLPSDRFSAERTGGSVSTLTIQRTQQEDSAVYLCASSLTGTEGEKLFFGSGTQLSVL.

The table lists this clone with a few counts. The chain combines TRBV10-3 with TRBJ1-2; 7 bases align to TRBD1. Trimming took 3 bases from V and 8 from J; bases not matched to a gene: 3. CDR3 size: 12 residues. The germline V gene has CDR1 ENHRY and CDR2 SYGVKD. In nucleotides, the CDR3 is TGTGCCATCAGTGAAACAGGGGCAGGCTACACCTTC. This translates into CAISETGAGYTF.

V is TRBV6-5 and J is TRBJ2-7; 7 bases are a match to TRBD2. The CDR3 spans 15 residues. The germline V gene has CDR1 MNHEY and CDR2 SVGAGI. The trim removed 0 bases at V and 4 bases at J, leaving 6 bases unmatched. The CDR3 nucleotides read TGTGCCAGCAGTTACTCGCGCAGGGAGGGGTACGAGCAGTACTTC. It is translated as CASSYSRREGYEQYF.

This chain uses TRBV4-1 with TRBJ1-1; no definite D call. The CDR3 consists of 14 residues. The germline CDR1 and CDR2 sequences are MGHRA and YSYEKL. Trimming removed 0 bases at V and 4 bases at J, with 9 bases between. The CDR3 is CASSQDRVATEAFF. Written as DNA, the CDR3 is TGCGCCAGCAGCCAAGATCGGGTGGCCACTGAAGCTTTCTTT.

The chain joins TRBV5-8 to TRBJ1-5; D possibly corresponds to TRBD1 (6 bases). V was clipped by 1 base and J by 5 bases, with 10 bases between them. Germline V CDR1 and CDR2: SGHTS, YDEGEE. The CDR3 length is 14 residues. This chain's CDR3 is CASSLRRGDQPQHF. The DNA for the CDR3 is TGTGCCAGCAGCTTGCGCAGGGGAGATCAGCCCCAGCATTTT.

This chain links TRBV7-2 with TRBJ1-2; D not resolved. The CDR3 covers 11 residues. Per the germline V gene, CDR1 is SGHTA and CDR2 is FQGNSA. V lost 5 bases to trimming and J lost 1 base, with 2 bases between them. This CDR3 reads CASSLNYGYTF. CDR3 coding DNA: TGTGCCAGCAGCCTTAACTATGGCTACACCTTC.